Presented here are 9 T cell receptor beta chains from one specimen sequenced in a study of OX40 agonist ivuxolimab in advanced cancers. Only in-frame clones appear in the TCRdb table, and some are missing; sequencing was by immunoSEQ multiplex PCR. This table has 60,000 to 90,000 clones, over 70% appearing once. Source: CD4+ or CD8+ T cells sorted from blood, taken in a trial of the OX40 agonist ivuxolimab. Every receptor here comes from an adult with an advanced solid tumor such as melanoma, head and neck, liver or kidney cancer.

The CDR3 region has the DNA TGTGCCAGCAGTGGTTCGAGCGGTTGGGGGAATGAGCAGTTCTTC. Its protein is CASSGSSGWGNEQFF. V and J are TRBV7-8 and TRBJ2-1, with D possibly called TRBD1 or TRBD2 (5 bases each). Trimming shortened V by 6 bases and J by 7 bases, and 19 bases separated the two germline ends. The CDR3 contains 15 residues. Germline CDR1 SGHVS, CDR2 FQNEAQ.

The chain couples TRBV18 to TRBJ2-2, with D uncertain. V was trimmed by 6 bases and J by 3 bases, leaving 11 bases between them. This CDR3 is 14 amino acids long. Germline values: CDR1 KGHSH, CDR2 LQKENI. The chain's CDR3 is CASSPLGDTGELFF. DNA for the CDR3: TGTGCCAGCTCCCCCCTTGGGGACACCGGGGAGCTGTTTTTT.

V is TRBV19 and J is TRBJ1-6, with D unclear. The V end was cut by 5 bases, the J end by 2 bases, with 4 bases between. The CDR3 covers 13 residues. Germline assignment: CDR1 LNHDA and CDR2 SQIVND (reference sequence). CDR3 nucleotides: TGTGCCAGTAGTCTGACCTATAATTCACCCCTCCACTTT. It encodes CASSLTYNSPLHF.

Comments on this clone: A clone one base away is much larger, so this may be a read error. The chain employs TRBV6-5 and TRBJ1-5, with no clear D. V was clipped by 6 bases and J by 2 bases, with 5 bases between them. The V gene's germline CDR1 is MNHEY and CDR2 SVGAGI. The CDR3 is 12 amino acids. The CDR3 nucleotides are TGTGCCAGCAGGCAGGGCAATCAGCCCCAGCATTTT. It is translated as CASRQGNQPQHF.

This rearrangement joins TRBV7-2 to TRBJ1-5; D ambiguous. Germline V gene lookup returns CDR1 SGHTA and CDR2 FQGNSA. The V end lost 1 base, the J end lost 2 bases, and 6 bases lay between the germline ends. This CDR3 spans 14 amino acids. The CDR3 sequence: CASSLVPGNQPQHF. CDR3 DNA sequence: TGTGCCAGCAGCTTAGTCCCGGGCAATCAGCCCCAGCATTTT.

This clone showed up just once. V is TRBV20-1 and J is TRBJ1-2; 7 bases fit TRBD1. CDR3 length: 11 amino acids. CDR1 is DFQATT and CDR2 is SNEGSKA in the germline V gene (reference sequence). V lost 5 bases and J lost 8; bases outside the gene matches: 5. Written as DNA, the CDR3 is TGCAGTGCTTTAGGGACAGTAGGCTACACCTTC. This sequence encodes CSALGTVGYTF.

V and J are TRBV18 and TRBJ1-5, with D possibly TRBD1 on 6 matching bases. CDR3 length: 14 amino acids. The V gene's germline CDR1 is KGHSH and CDR2 LQKENI. V was trimmed by 5 bases and J by 1 base, leaving 9 bases between them. CDR3 nucleotide sequence: TGTGCCAGCTCAGGTCAGGGGAGCAATCAGCCCCAGCATTTT. It specifies CASSGQGSNQPQHF.

Details on this clone: The sample has other DNA sequences that encode this CDR3 too. The chain employs TRBV5-1 and TRBJ2-2; 8 bases line up with TRBD2. The CDR3 runs 14 residues. Germline V lookup: CDR1 SGHRS, CDR2 YFSETQ. The V and J ends lost 0 bases and 6 bases, in that order; junction bases with no gene match: 1. The CDR3: CASSLVAGPGELFF. CDR3 in DNA: TGCGCCAGCAGCTTGGTAGCGGGGCCCGGGGAGCTGTTTTTT.

There are a few counts of this clone. The rearrangement joins TRBV10-3 to TRBJ1-6, with D possibly being TRBD1 (6 bases). Germline values: CDR1 ENHRY, CDR2 SYGVKD. There are 15 residues in the CDR3. Deletions cut 6 bases from V and 7 bases from J, with 16 bases between. DNA for the CDR3: TGTGCCATCAGCCTGGCGGGGACACCCAATTCACCCCTCCACTTT. It codes for CAISLAGTPNSPLHF.